What follows are 7 T cell receptor beta chains derived from one specimen sequenced in a study of T cells after yellow fever vaccination. TCRdb redid the calling of the 5' RACE reads with MiXCR, one entry per CDR3 protein. The data contain hundreds of thousands of distinct CDR3 sequences, roughly 14% of them singletons. The sample was PBMCs, taken on the day of the yellow fever booster vaccination. These receptors were taken from a young man who received the YFV17D yellow fever vaccine.

This clonotype occurred a few times. The chain combines TRBV27 with TRBJ2-7; D gene ambiguous. V dropped 2 bases and J dropped 3 bases, with 8 bases sitting between them. Looked up from germline, CDR1 is MNHEY and CDR2 is SMNVEV (reference sequence). The CDR3 covers 13 residues. The CDR3 sequence: CASSLLGNYEQYF. CDR3 coding DNA: TGTGCCAGCAGTTTACTAGGCAACTACGAGCAGTACTTC.

This clonotype was seen repeatedly, ten times or more. The chain couples TRBV6-2 or TRBV6-3 to TRBJ2-1; no definite D call. The CDR3 runs 11 residues. Germline V gene data show CDR1 as MNHEY and CDR2 as SVGEGT. With 6 bases removed from V and 7 bases from J, the gap between germline ends came to 7 bases. The CDR3 sequence: CASSDFNEQFF. The CDR3 nucleotides are TGTGCCAGCAGCGATTTTAATGAGCAGTTCTTC.

This chain connects TRBV7-9 to TRBJ2-2, with unresolved D. V was cut by 11 bases and J by 3 bases, with 16 bases left in between. The CDR3 loop spans 14 amino acids. Germline CDR1 is SEHNR and CDR2 is FQNEAQ (reference sequence). In nucleotides, the CDR3 is TGTGCCCTTACCGAGAGTGTAGACACCGGGGAGCTGTTTTTT. This gives the protein CALTESVDTGELFF.

The J gene is TRBJ2-5, the V gene TRBV6-5, with 7 bases lining up with TRBD1. Trimming took 3 bases from V and 7 from J; bases not matched to a gene: 11. This CDR3 region has 15 residues. The germline CDR1 and CDR2 sequences are MNHEY and SVGAGI. CDR3 sequence reads: CASSYEGTVKGTQYF. The DNA of the CDR3 is TGTGCCAGCAGTTATGAGGGGACAGTTAAGGGGACCCAGTACTTC.

The chain joins TRBV18 to TRBJ2-7; 13 bases match TRBD2. CDR1 KGHSH and CDR2 LQKENI come from the germline V gene. With 0 bases clipped from V and 5 bases from J, the junction kept 4 bases outside the gene matches. The CDR3 runs to 16 residues. The CDR3 bases are TGTGCCAGCTCACCACCGGGACTAGCGGGAAGGAACGAGCAGTACTTC. Residues: CASSPPGLAGRNEQYF.

The chain employs TRBV29-1 and TRBJ1-1, with 8 bases matching TRBD1. V was clipped by 5 bases and J by 1 base; unmatched bases: 6. CDR3 length: 14 residues. From germline, CDR1 is SQVTM and CDR2 ANQGSEA. CDR3 amino acids: CSVLPGQENTEAFF. The CDR3, as DNA: TGCAGCGTTCTACCGGGACAGGAGAACACTGAAGCTTTCTTT.

This rearrangement joins TRBV3-1 to TRBJ2-6; the match to TRBD2 covers 13 bases. The CDR3 is 18 amino acids. Trimming at V came to 8 bases and at J to 0 bases, leaving 7 bases not matched to a gene. Germline CDR1 reads LGHDT; CDR2 reads YNNKEL (reference sequence). The CDR3 protein is CASCWTSGSSSGANVLTF. The CDR3 bases are TGTGCCAGCTGTTGGACTAGCGGGAGTTCCTCTGGGGCCAACGTCCTGACTTTC. The full variable domain, completed using reference TRBV3-1 and TRBJ2-6, is DTAVSQTPKYLVTQMGNDKSIKCEQNLGHDTMYWYKQDSKKFLKIMFSYNNKELIINETVPNRFSPKSPDKAHLNLHINSLELGDSAVYFCASCWTSGSSSGANVLTFGAGSRLTVL.